These T cell receptor beta chains were read from a single sample in a study of T cell responses to AZD1222 COVID-19 vaccine. Using immunoSEQ multiplex PCR, the repertoire was profiled, and TCRdb retains in-frame clones only, with some absent. Of 95,000 to 100,000 clones listed, about 82% were seen once; the top ten hold more than 1.2%. Specimen: peripheral blood, collected on day 0 of AZD1222 vaccination. These receptors were obtained from an adult in good health. Each CDR3 is given with its conserved first and last residue. The D gene is left open where the match is weak. Size values are once, few and many counts, or a class for expanded clones, and some rows have none.

d_call j_call clone_size v_call cdr3_aa cdr3_nt
TRBD1 TRBJ2-7 - TRBV6-2/TRBV6-3 CASSYSLTDRGLYEQYF TGTGCCAGCAGTTACTCTCTAACGGACAGGGGGCTGTACGAGCAGTACTTC
- TRBJ2-5 - TRBV27 CASSLYGTGFQETQYF TGTGCCAGCAGTTTATACGGGACGGGCTTTCAAGAGACCCAGTACTTC
TRBD1 TRBJ2-7 - TRBV27 CASSLSGQGLSYEQYF TGTGCCAGCAGTTTATCCGGACAGGGGTTATCCTACGAGCAGTACTTC
- TRBJ2-1 - TRBV30 CAWSVFLRQGTGEQFF TGTGCCTGGAGTGTATTTCTACGCCAGGGGACGGGTGAGCAGTTCTTC
- TRBJ1-5 once TRBV12-5 CASGLSGSNQPQHF TGTGCTAGTGGTTTATCAGGGTCCAATCAGCCCCAGCATTTT
- TRBJ1-1 - TRBV7-8 CASSLNTRDMRTEAFF TGTGCCAGCAGCTTAAATACTCGGGACATGCGTACTGAAGCTTTCTTT
- TRBJ2-3 - TRBV5-1 CASSSRTTGSDTQYF TGCGCCAGCAGCTCGAGGACTACAGGATCAGATACGCAGTATTTT
- TRBJ1-5 - TRBV12-3/TRBV12-4 CASSPRNQPQHF TGTGCCAGCAGTCCCCGAAATCAGCCCCAGCATTTT
- TRBJ1-1 - TRBV19 CASSIGGSSRNTEAFF TGTGCCAGTAGTATCGGGGGTTCTTCCAGAAACACTGAAGCTTTCTTT
TRBD1 TRBJ2-5 - TRBV27 CASSPWTGGQETQYF TGTGCCAGCAGTCCGTGGACAGGGGGCCAAGAGACCCAGTACTTC
- TRBJ1-6 once TRBV4-3 CASSQEPRPTNSPLHF TGCGCCAGCAGCCAAGAACCCCGGCCAACTAATTCACCCCTCCACTTT
- TRBJ2-1 once TRBV20-1 CSARDLLEQFF TGCAGTGCTAGAGATTTATTAGAGCAGTTCTTC
TRBD1 TRBJ2-5 - TRBV24-1 CATSDLDRNFQETQYF TGTGCCACCAGTGACCTGGACAGGAACTTCCAAGAGACCCAGTACTTC
TRBD1 TRBJ1-1 - TRBV27 CASSFGQGAEAFF TGTGCCAGCAGTTTTGGACAGGGGGCGGAGGCTTTCTTT
TRBD2 TRBJ2-7 - TRBV28 CASSFPLAGVSYEQYF TGTGCCAGCAGTTTCCCCTTAGCGGGAGTGTCATACGAGCAGTACTTC
TRBD1 TRBJ2-3 - TRBV6-5 CASSERDRRTDTQYF TGTGCCAGCAGCGAGAGGGACAGACGCACAGATACGCAGTATTTT
TRBD1 TRBJ1-4 - TRBV27 CASSDRVLPNEKLFF TGTGCCAGCAGCGACAGGGTTTTACCTAATGAAAAACTGTTTTTT
- TRBJ1-2 few TRBV15 CATSNDRNYGYTF TGTGCCACCAGTAATGACAGGAACTATGGCTACACCTTC
TRBD1 TRBJ2-5 - TRBV7-3 CASIDPSPMDRIIETQYF TGTGCCAGCATCGATCCATCCCCCATGGACAGGATAATAGAGACCCAGTACTTC
- TRBJ1-3 - TRBV28 CASSLEGASGNTIYF TGTGCCAGCAGTTTAGAGGGAGCCTCTGGAAACACCATATATTTT
- TRBJ1-5 - TRBV7-4 CASSLDPDGTDLYSNQPQHF TGTGCCAGCAGCTTAGATCCGGACGGGACCGACCTATATAGCAATCAGCCCCAGCATTTT
- TRBJ2-1 once TRBV3-1/TRBV3-2 CASSQGGVVTNEQFF TGTGCCAGCAGCCAAGGGGGTGTGGTTACCAATGAGCAGTTCTTC
TRBD1 TRBJ1-4 few TRBV9 CASSFSTGESEKLFF TGTGCCAGCAGCTTCTCGACAGGGGAGAGTGAAAAACTGTTTTTT
TRBD1 TRBJ1-4 - TRBV30 CAWRDGTDNEKLFF TGTGCCTGGAGGGACGGGACAGATAATGAAAAACTGTTTTTT
TRBD2 TRBJ2-2 - TRBV4-3 CASSPRWGGSYTGELFF TGCGCCAGCAGCCCCCGGTGGGGCGGGAGCTACACCGGGGAGCTGTTTTTT
- TRBJ1-6 few TRBV6-5 CASSTKVGSPLHF TGTGCCAGCAGCACCAAGGTGGGATCACCCCTCCACTTT
TRBD1 TRBJ1-4 - TRBV6-5 CASSYSPGTGEKLFF TGTGCCAGCAGTTACTCTCCCGGGACAGGAGAAAAACTGTTTTTT
TRBD1 TRBJ1-5 - TRBV2 CASGTAGNQPQHF TGTGCCAGTGGGACAGCGGGCAATCAGCCCCAGCATTTT